Detailed here is one T cell receptor (beta chain). Antigen specificity is unknown. In TCRdb, the reads were re-called with MiXCR into one record per CDR3 protein. The sample carries 150,000 to 200,000 distinct CDR3 sequences, roughly 9% recorded once. CDR1 and CDR2 from the germline V gene are MDHEN and SYDVKM. V shed 5 bases and J 9 bases; nucleotides not matched to a gene: 10. The CDR3 is 15 residues long. This specimen belongs to a study of T cell repertoires in cytomegalovirus infection. Study in general: A matching HLA type, together with CMV infection, was signaled by public TCR beta signatures.

Study observations and caveats: What dominated the ex vivo response were HLA-C-restricted CMV-specific TCR beta clonotypes.

The specimen sequenced was PBMCs. The sequence came from a human donor in good health (CMV status not recorded). Some clones in this sample may be carry-over from other donors' samples. The chain is built from TRBV28 and TRBJ2-1, with TRBD2 identical over 10 bases. CDR3 sequence reads: CASSLGLAEKCEQFF. The DNA for the CDR3 is TGTGCCAGCAGTCTCGGACTAGCGGAGAAGTGTGAGCAGTTCTTC.